This TCR beta chain originates from a study of blood T cell repertoires in COVID-19. Overall study context: PBMCs, B-cell-depleted T cells, or T cells were the source of the cDNA or gDNA that made up the material.

In the source study's methods: Scientists estimated how many nucleated cells there were by amplifying reference gene primers. The method was immunoSEQ multiplex PCR; TCRdb's version includes in-frame clones alone and lacks a portion of them. V and J calls and clone size follow that table, whereas D and trimming were derived from the DNA. The data show some 150,000 clones, approximately 90% seen once. Trimming at V came to 5 bases and at J to 3 bases, leaving 9 bases not matched to a gene. Germline V gene lookup returns CDR1 SGHVS and CDR2 FNYEAQ. The CDR3 is made up of 16 amino acids. The specimen sequenced was peripheral blood. The sequence came from a woman between 45 and 65 years old with active or convalescent COVID-19. V is TRBV7-6 and J is TRBJ2-2; 7 bases map to TRBD1. As DNA, the CDR3 is TGTGCCAGCAGCGCCTCGACAGGGCTGCACACCGGGGAGCTGTTTTTT. It yields the protein CASSASTGLHTGELFF.